The 20 T cell receptor beta chains in this list originate from one sample, sequenced in a study of blood T cells in healthy people across ages. A second PCR of 7 to 11 cycles used a sample-barcoded 5' primer and a J-beta primer mix. TCRdb analysed the 5' RACE reads with MiXCR anew, one entry per CDR3 protein. The sample lists approximately 810,000 distinct CDR3 sequences; under 30% were seen once. The sequenced sample consisted of blood. These receptors originate from a woman of 80 years or more in good health.

The chain employs TRBV12-3 or TRBV12-4 and TRBJ2-5, with TRBD1 matching over 8 bases. V was clipped by 5 bases and J by 5 bases; unmatched bases: 10. This CDR3 is built from 15 residues. The DNA for the CDR3 is TGTGCCAGCAGTCTGCAGGGGGCGCGTGGGGAGACCCAGTACTTC. It yields the protein CASSLQGARGETQYF.

This clonotype was counted only a few times. This may come from a read error, since a much larger clone is one base off. The chain recombines TRBV3-1 with TRBJ1-5; a possible D gene is TRBD1 (6 bases). There are 14 residues in the CDR3. In germline, CDR1 is LGHDT, CDR2 YNNKEL (reference sequence). Here the CDR3 DNA reads TGTACCAGCAGCGCTACAGGGAGCAATCAGCCCCAGCATTTT. Protein sequence: CTSSATGSNQPQHF.

At least ten counts were recorded for this clonotype. The chain combines TRBV2 with TRBJ2-3; TRBD1 matches at 9 bases. V gave up 7 bases and J gave up 0 bases; unmatched junction bases: 5. CDR3 length: 15 residues. The germline V gene has CDR1 SNHLY and CDR2 FYNNEI. The CDR3 loop is CASTGQGTSTDTQYF. CDR3 nucleotide sequence: TGTGCCAGCACGGGACAGGGAACTAGCACAGATACGCAGTATTTT.

The chain carries TRBV2 and TRBJ2-3, with 7 bases aligning to TRBD2. CDR3 length equals 16 residues. Germline-derived CDR1 and CDR2 are SNHLY and FYNNEI. Trimming took 4 bases from V and 2 from J; bases not matched to a gene: 9. CDR3: CASSAPGRGNTDTQYF. The CDR3 coding sequence is TGTGCCAGCAGTGCCCCCGGGCGGGGGAACACAGATACGCAGTATTTT.

This clonotype was seen a handful of times. This chain uses TRBV6-2 or TRBV6-3 with TRBJ2-7; TRBD1 matches 9 bases. J lost 1 base, V lost 2 bases, and 3 bases had no gene match. The CDR3 length is 15 residues. Germline V gene sequence: CDR1 MNHEY, CDR2 SVGEGT. DNA of the CDR3: TGTGCCAGCAGTTACCGACAGGGGGTGTCCTACGAGCAGTACTTC. Residues: CASSYRQGVSYEQYF.

The chain is built from TRBV11-3 and TRBJ2-5; no clear D gene. Trimming pared 1 base from V and 2 bases from J, leaving 8 bases between. The CDR3 consists of 14 residues. Germline V gene sequence: CDR1 SGHNT, CDR2 YENEEA. The CDR3 nucleotides read TGTGCCAGCAGCTTAGTCGGGTGGCAAGAGACCCAGTACTTC. Translated, it gives CASSLVGWQETQYF.

The sample holds a few counts of this clonotype. This chain connects TRBV12-3 or TRBV12-4 to TRBJ1-2; the D is unclear. The CDR3 is made up of 14 amino acids. Trimming cost V 6 bases and J 8 bases, with 19 bases left between them. CDR3 nucleotide sequence: TGTGCCAGCAGCCCAGCGGCCCAGGATAAGGGCTACACCTTC. Translating it yields CASSPAAQDKGYTF.

CDR3 in DNA: TGTGCCAGCAGCGCCCGCCCCGGGGGCCCCTCCGGGGAGACCCAGTACTTC. This codes for CASSARPGGPSGETQYF. The chain combines TRBV11-3 with TRBJ2-7, with D perhaps being TRBD1 or TRBD2 (6 bases each). The end of the DNA aligns better with TRBJ2-5, so the J call may be wrong. This CDR3 has 17 residues. Germline-derived CDR1 and CDR2 are SGHNT and YENEEA.

The rearrangement uses TRBV7-2 and TRBJ2-2; the D is unclear. Germline values: CDR1 SGHTA, CDR2 FQGNSA. Deletions cut 2 bases from V and 0 bases from J, with 7 bases between. The CDR3 extends over 15 amino acids. The DNA for the CDR3 is TGTGCCAGCAGCTTAATGGGCACGAACACCGGGGAGCTGTTTTTT. Encoded protein: CASSLMGTNTGELFF.

This clonotype was counted many times. This chain uses TRBV12-3 or TRBV12-4 with TRBJ1-5; 11 nucleotides align to TRBD1. V was clipped by 1 base and J by 0 bases; unmatched bases: 8. This CDR3 is 19 amino acids long. The chain's CDR3 is CASSLVGTGGTYSNQPQHF. The CDR3 bases are TGTGCCAGCAGTTTAGTAGGGACAGGGGGTACCTATAGCAATCAGCCCCAGCATTTT.

The chain combines TRBV20-1 with TRBJ2-4; D gene uncertain. The J call is in doubt because the DNA end fits TRBJ2-7 better. Germline CDR1 and CDR2: DFQATT and SNEGSKA (reference sequence). The CDR3 is made up of 10 amino acids. CDR3 coding DNA: TGCAGGTGCAAGTTCTACGAGCAGTACTTC. Encoded protein: CRCKFYEQYF.

In its sample, this clonotype was seen a few times. The chain carries TRBV28 and TRBJ1-1; 9 bases fit TRBD1. CDR3 size: 13 residues. The junction had 6 bases not matched to a gene; V was cut back by 5 bases and J by 8 bases. Germline V gives CDR1 MDHEN, CDR2 SYDVKM. CDR3 sequence: CASSPKGQGEAFF. CDR3 coding DNA: TGTGCCAGCAGTCCCAAGGGACAGGGAGAAGCTTTCTTT. The variable domain in full, completed from reference TRBV28 and TRBJ1-1, reads DVKVTQSSRYLVKRTGEKVFLECVQDMDHENMFWYRQDPGLGLRLIYFSYDVKMKEKGDIPEGYSVSREKKERFSLILESASTNQTSMYLCASSPKGQGEAFFGQGTRLTVV.

To note about this clonotype: A much larger clone sits a single nucleotide away, making a read error possible. The chain uses TRBV20-1 and TRBJ2-3; unclear D gene. The CDR3 runs to 16 residues. CDR1 is DFQATT and CDR2 is SNEGSKA in the germline V gene (reference sequence). The ends were cut back, 0 bases at V and 2 bases at J, with 15 bases in the middle. The CDR3: CSARDVGTVSTDTQYF. CDR3 coding DNA: TGCAGTGCTAGAGATGTAGGCACAGTATCCACAGATACGCAGTATTTT.

This clonotype was observed at least ten times. V gene TRBV14 combines with J gene TRBJ1-5, with D perhaps TRBD1 (5 bases). The germline V gene has CDR1 SGHDN and CDR2 FVKESK. Trimming took off 1 base at V and 1 base at J, with 11 bases between the two ends. CDR3 length equals 16 residues. The CDR3 loop reads CASSQVGAKSNQPQHF. The DNA of the CDR3 is TGTGCCAGCAGCCAAGTCGGGGCTAAGAGCAATCAGCCCCAGCATTTT. The whole variable domain, filled in from reference TRBV14 and TRBJ1-5, reads EAGVTQFPSHSVIEKGQTVTLRCDPISGHDNLYWYRRVMGKEIKFLLHFVKESKQDESGMPNNRFLAERTGGTYSTLKVQPAELEDSGVYFCASSQVGAKSNQPQHFGDGTRLSIL.

This clonotype was counted only a few times. The chain joins TRBV29-1 to TRBJ2-7; 10 bases match TRBD2. J gave up 3 bases and V 5 bases, and 10 bases lay outside the gene matches. Germline V gene lookup returns CDR1 SQVTM and CDR2 ANQGSEA. This CDR3 contains 15 residues. CDR3 DNA sequence: TGCAGCGTTCTATCTAGCGGGGGCCAGGTCTACGAGCAGTACTTC. Its translation: CSVLSSGGQVYEQYF.

This clonotype occurred a few times. V gene TRBV2 combines with J gene TRBJ1-4, with D possibly being TRBD1 (6 bases). Germline CDR1 and CDR2: SNHLY and FYNNEI. The CDR3 sequence is 15 residues long. V lost 3 bases to trimming and J lost 0 bases, with 8 bases between them. The CDR3 DNA reads as TGTGCCAGCAGTGATAGGACAGCAACTAATGAAAAACTGTTTTTT. Its protein product is CASSDRTATNEKLFF.

About this clonotype: Being one base from a much bigger clone, this may be a read error. The chain couples TRBV7-2 to TRBJ2-5; 8 bases agree with TRBD1. The DNA end is a closer match to TRBJ2-1, so the J assignment may be wrong. The length of the CDR3 is 14 residues. Looked up from germline, CDR1 is SGHTA and CDR2 is FQGNSA. The CDR3 protein is CASSFQGAQETQFF. The CDR3 nucleotides are TGTGCCAGCAGCTTCCAGGGGGCCCAAGAGACCCAGTTCTTC.

This chain joins TRBV7-9 and TRBJ2-4, with D possibly called TRBD1 or TRBD2 (6 bases each). The J call may be mistaken, given a closer DNA end match to TRBJ2-7. CDR1 and CDR2 (germline): SEHNR, FQNEAQ (reference sequence). There are 13 residues in the CDR3. For the CDR3, the DNA is TGTACTAGCAGCTTAGCGGCAGGGGTCGAGCAGTACTTC. It is translated as CTSSLAAGVEQYF.

With respect to this clonotype: A much bigger clone sits one base away, suggesting this may be a read error. The chain has TRBV30 and TRBJ1-2, with a tentative D call TRBD1 (6 bases). Trimming removed 6 bases from V and 8 bases from J, with 16 bases in between. Per the germline V gene, CDR1 is GTSNPN and CDR2 is SVGIG (reference sequence). The CDR3 has 12 residues. The CDR3 loop reads CACLHGGQGYTF. CDR3 nucleotide sequence: TGTGCCTGCCTACACGGGGGGCAGGGCTACACCTTC.

This clonotype was observed at least ten times. The rearrangement links TRBV24-1 to TRBJ2-1; the match to TRBD2 covers 9 bases. Germline V gives CDR1 KGHDR, CDR2 SFDVKD. The length of the CDR3 is 16 residues. Unmatched junction bases numbered 6, after V lost 1 base and J lost 6 bases. This chain's CDR3 is CATSDLRAGGSNEQFF. In DNA form, the CDR3 reads TGTGCCACCAGTGATTTACGAGCGGGGGGCTCCAATGAGCAGTTCTTC.